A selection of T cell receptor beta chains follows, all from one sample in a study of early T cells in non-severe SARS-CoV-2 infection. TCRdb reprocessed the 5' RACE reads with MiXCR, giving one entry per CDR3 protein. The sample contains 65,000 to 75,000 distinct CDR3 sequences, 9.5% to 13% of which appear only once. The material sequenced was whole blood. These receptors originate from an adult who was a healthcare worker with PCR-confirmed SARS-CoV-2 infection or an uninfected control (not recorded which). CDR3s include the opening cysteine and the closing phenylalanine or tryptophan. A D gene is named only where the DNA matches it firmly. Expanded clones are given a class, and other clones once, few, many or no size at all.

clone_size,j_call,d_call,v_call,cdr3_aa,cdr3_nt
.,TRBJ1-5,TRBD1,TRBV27,CASSRQGFNQPQHF,TGTGCCAGCAGCCGACAGGGGTTCAATCAGCCCCAGCATTTT
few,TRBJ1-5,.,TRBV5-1,CASRLNSNQPQHF,TGCGCCAGCAGATTAAATAGCAATCAGCCCCAGCATTTT
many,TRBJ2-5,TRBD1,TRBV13,CASTTLLRGRGQETQYF,TGTGCCAGCACCACTCTACTCAGGGGGCGGGGACAAGAGACCCAGTACTTC
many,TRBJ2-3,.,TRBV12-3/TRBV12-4,CASSYPQGWSTDTQYF,TGTGCCAGCAGTTACCCACAGGGTTGGAGCACAGATACGCAGTATTTT
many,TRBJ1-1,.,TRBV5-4,CASRSGGDLEAFF,TGTGCCAGCAGATCGGGGGGGGATCTTGAAGCTTTCTTT
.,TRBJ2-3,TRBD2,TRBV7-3,CASSPRTSGTDTQYF,TGTGCCAGCAGCCCCCGGACTAGCGGAACAGATACGCAGTATTTT
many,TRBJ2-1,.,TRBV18,CASSESGYEQFF,TGTGCCAGCTCAGAATCGGGCTATGAGCAGTTCTTC
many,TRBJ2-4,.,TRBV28,CASIQVGLNIQYF,TGTGCCAGCATCCAAGTTGGGCTAAACATTCAGTACTTC
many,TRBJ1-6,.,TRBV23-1,CASSQSNVVRNSPLHF,TGCGCCAGCAGTCAATCGAACGTCGTACGGAATTCACCCCTCCACTTT
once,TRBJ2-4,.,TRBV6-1,CASSGAGGKNIQYF,TGTGCCAGCAGTGGGGCTGGGGGCAAAAACATTCAGTACTTC
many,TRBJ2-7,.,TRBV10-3,CAISPRGYEQYF,TGTGCCATCAGCCCCAGGGGCTACGAGCAGTACTTC
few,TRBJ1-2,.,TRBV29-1,CSVEDHAGRGYTF,TGCAGCGTTGAAGATCATGCGGGCAGGGGCTACACCTTC
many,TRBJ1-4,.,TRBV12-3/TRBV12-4,CASSLRGGEKLFF,TGTGCCAGCAGTTTGAGGGGGGGTGAAAAACTGTTTTTT
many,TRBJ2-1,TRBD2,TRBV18,CASSPGLAGGDEQFF,TGTGCCAGCTCACCGGGCCTAGCGGGAGGGGATGAGCAGTTCTTC
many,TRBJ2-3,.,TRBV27,CASRPLAGRLGTDTQYF,TGTGCCAGTAGACCCTTAGCCGGGCGTTTGGGCACAGATACGCAGTATTTT
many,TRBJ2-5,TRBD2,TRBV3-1,CASSPAGRETQYF,TGTGCCAGCAGCCCCGCCGGGAGGGAGACCCAGTACTTC
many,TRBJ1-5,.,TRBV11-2,CASSRTAVSRPQHF,TGTGCCAGCAGCCGGACGGCTGTGAGTCGGCCCCAGCATTTT
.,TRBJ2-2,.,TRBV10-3,CATYSGLARYTGELFF,TGTGCCACCTATTCTGGGCTAGCGAGATACACCGGGGAGCTGTTTTTT
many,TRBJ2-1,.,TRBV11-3,CASSLEASGSSQGLRGIEQFF,TGTGCCAGCAGCTTAGAGGCAAGCGGGTCTTCCCAGGGCCTGCGCGGCATTGAGCAGTTCTTC
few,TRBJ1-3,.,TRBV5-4,CASSSIRGQGGNTIYF,TGTGCCAGCAGCTCCATCCGAGGGCAGGGCGGAAACACCATATATTTT
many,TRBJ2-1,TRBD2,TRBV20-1,CSATPERGGRNEQFF,TGCAGTGCCACACCTGAGCGGGGGGGCAGGAATGAGCAGTTCTTC
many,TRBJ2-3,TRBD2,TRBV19,CASSIGLADTQYF,TGTGCCAGTAGTATCGGACTAGCAGATACGCAGTATTTT
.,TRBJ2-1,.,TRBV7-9,CASGLGNNEQFF,TGTGCCAGCGGTTTGGGTAACAATGAGCAGTTCTTC
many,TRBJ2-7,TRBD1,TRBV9,CASSVGGTGGSKEEQYF,TGTGCCAGCAGCGTAGGCGGGACAGGGGGCTCGAAGGAGGAGCAGTACTTC
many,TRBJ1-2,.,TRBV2,CASSPGGGGYTF,TGTGCCAGCAGTCCGGGCGGTGGAGGCTACACCTTC
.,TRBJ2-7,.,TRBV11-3,CASPKPCTTYEQYF,TGTGCCAGTCCTAAGCCTTGTACTACCTACGAGCAGTACTTC
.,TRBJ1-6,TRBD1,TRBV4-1,CASSQVYRGVNSPLHF,TGCGCCAGCAGCCAAGTGTACAGGGGCGTGAATTCACCCCTCCACTTT
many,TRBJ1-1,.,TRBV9,CASSPRQGNTEVFF,TGTGCCAGCAGCCCCCGGCAGGGGAACACTGAAGTTTTCTTT
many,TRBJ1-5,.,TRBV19,CASSTTRNQPQHF,TGTGCCAGTAGTACGACAAGAAATCAGCCCCAGCATTTT
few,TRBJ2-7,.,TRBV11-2,CASSLTVGTRSYEQYF,TGTGCCAGCAGCTTAACTGTAGGGACACGGTCCTACGAGCAGTACTTC
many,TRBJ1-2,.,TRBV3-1,CASSQINYGYTF,TGTGCCAGCAGCCAAATTAACTATGGCTACACCTTC
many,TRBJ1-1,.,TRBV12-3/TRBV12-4,CASSLVLNTEAFF,TGTGCCAGCAGTTTAGTCCTAAACACTGAAGCTTTCTTT
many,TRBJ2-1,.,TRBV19,CASSIINEQFF,TGTGCCAGTAGTATTATCAATGAGCAGTTCTTC
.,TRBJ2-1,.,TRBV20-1,CSGAGDYNEQFF,TGCAGTGGAGCGGGCGATTACAATGAGCAGTTCTTC
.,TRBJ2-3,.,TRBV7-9,CASSSRAGTDTQYF,TGTGCCAGCAGCTCTCGGGCGGGAACAGATACGCAGTATTTT
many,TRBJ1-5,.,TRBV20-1,CSASDYQGLGNQPQHF,TGCAGTGCTAGTGATTATCAGGGGCTGGGTAATCAGCCCCAGCATTTT
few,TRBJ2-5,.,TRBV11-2,CASSARLSATGETQYF,TGTGCCAGCAGCGCCCGACTCAGCGCAACCGGGGAGACCCAGTACTTC
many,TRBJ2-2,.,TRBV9,CASSVPNTGELFF,TGTGCCAGCAGCGTCCCGAACACCGGGGAGCTGTTTTTT
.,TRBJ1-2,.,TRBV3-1,CASSQGGQGYGYTF,TGTGCCAGCAGCCAAGGAGGCCAGGGGTATGGCTACACCTTC
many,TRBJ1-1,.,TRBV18,CASSPRQLNTEAFF,TGTGCCAGCTCACCACGGCAGTTGAACACTGAAGCTTTCTTT
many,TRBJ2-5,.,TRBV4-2,CASSQAAGDQETQYF,TGTGCCAGCAGCCAAGCGGCTGGGGACCAAGAGACCCAGTACTTC
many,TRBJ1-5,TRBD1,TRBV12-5,CASGLVGTDTRGYQPQHF,TGTGCTAGTGGTTTGGTAGGGACAGATACGCGCGGGTATCAGCCCCAGCATTTT